The present T cell receptor beta chain was sequenced within a study of control samples from healthy donors and cancer patients. Trimming took 5 bases from V and 2 from J; bases not matched to a gene: 3. Germline CDR1 reads MDHEN; CDR2 reads SYDVKM. The length of the CDR3 is 14 residues. Data came from immunoSEQ multiplex PCR; TCRdb stores just in-frame clones and leaves some out. The sample has over 150,000 clones, 90% seen once. What was sequenced was blood. The source of this sequence is a woman in her 50s in good health. This sequence joins TRBV28 and TRBJ2-1; 7 bases map to TRBD2. The chain's CDR3 is CASSLRGAYNEQFF. The DNA of the CDR3 is TGTGCCAGCAGTCTACGGGGGGCCTACAATGAGCAGTTCTTC.